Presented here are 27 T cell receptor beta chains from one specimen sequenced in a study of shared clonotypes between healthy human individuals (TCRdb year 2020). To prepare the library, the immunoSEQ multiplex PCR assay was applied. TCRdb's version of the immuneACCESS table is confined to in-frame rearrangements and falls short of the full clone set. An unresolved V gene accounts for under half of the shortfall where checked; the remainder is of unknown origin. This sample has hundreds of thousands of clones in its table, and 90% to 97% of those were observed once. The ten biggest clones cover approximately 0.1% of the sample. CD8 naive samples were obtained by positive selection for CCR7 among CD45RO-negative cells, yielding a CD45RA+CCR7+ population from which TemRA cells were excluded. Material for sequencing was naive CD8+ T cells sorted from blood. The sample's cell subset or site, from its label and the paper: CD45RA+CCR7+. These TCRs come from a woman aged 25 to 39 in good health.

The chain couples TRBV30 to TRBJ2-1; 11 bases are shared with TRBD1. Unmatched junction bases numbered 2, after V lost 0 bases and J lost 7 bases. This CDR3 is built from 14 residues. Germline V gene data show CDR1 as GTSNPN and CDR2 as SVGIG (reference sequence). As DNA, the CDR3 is TGTGCCTGGAGTGTGGACAGGGGGCCAAATGAGCAGTTCTTC. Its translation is CAWSVDRGPNEQFF. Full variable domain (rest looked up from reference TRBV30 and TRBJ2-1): SQTIHQWPATLVQPVGSPLSLECTVEGTSNPNLYWYRQAAGRGLQLLFYSVGIGQISSEVPQNLSASRPQDRQFILSSKKLLLSDSGFYLCAWSVDRGPNEQFFGPGTRLTVL.

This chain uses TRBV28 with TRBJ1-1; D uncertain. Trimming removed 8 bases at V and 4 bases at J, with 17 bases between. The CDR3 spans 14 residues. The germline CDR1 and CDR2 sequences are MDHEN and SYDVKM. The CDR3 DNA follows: TGTGCCAGCGGGCCCGGGAGGCTTGGCACTGAAGCTTTCTTT. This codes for CASGPGRLGTEAFF.

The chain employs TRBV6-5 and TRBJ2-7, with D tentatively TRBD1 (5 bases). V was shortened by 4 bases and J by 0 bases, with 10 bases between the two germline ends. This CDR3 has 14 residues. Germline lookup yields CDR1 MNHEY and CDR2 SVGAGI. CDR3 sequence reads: CASSSTESSYEQYF. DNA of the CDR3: TGTGCCAGCAGTTCGACAGAGAGCTCCTACGAGCAGTACTTC.

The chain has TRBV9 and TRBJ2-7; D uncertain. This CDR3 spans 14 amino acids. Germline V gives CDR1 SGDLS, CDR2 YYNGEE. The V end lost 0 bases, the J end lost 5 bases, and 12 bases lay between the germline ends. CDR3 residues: CASSVEYRGHEQYF. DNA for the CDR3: TGTGCCAGCAGCGTAGAGTACAGAGGCCACGAGCAGTACTTC.

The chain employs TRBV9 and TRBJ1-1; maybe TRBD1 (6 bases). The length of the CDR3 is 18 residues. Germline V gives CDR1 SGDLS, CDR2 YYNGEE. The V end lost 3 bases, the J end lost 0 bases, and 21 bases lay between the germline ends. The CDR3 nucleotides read TGTGCCAGCAGCGGGACCCTCCTGGGGGGCTTAATGAACACTGAAGCTTTCTTT. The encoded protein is CASSGTLLGGLMNTEAFF.

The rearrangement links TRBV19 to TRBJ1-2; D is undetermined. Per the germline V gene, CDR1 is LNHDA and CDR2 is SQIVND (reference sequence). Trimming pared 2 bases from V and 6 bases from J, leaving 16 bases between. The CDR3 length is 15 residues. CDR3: CASSINMRAQDGYTF. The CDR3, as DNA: TGTGCCAGTAGTATAAATATGAGGGCTCAAGATGGCTACACCTTC.

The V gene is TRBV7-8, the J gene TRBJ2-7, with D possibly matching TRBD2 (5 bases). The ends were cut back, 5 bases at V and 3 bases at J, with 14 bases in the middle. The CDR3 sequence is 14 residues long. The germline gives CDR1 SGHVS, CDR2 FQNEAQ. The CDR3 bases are TGTGCCAGCAGCCCCTTCCGGGAAGACTACGAGCAGTACTTC. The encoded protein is CASSPFREDYEQYF.

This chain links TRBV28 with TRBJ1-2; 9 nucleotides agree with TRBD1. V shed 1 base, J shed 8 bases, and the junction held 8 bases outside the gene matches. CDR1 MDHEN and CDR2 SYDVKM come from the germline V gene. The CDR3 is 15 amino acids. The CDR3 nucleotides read TGTGCCAGCAGTTTATTGGGACAGGGCGGGAACGGCTACACCTTC. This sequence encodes CASSLLGQGGNGYTF.

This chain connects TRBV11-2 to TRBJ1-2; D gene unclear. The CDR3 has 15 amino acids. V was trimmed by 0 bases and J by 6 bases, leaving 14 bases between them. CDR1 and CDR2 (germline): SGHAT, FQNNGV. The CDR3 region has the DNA TGTGCCAGCAGCTTAGACGCCCCCTATTTTGATGGCTACACCTTC. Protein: CASSLDAPYFDGYTF.

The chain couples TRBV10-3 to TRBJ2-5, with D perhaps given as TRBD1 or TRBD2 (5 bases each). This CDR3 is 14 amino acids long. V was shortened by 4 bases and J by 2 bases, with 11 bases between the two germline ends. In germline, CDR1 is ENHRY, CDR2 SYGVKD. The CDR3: CAISGGTAQETQYF. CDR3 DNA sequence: TGTGCCATCAGTGGAGGGACGGCTCAAGAGACCCAGTACTTC.

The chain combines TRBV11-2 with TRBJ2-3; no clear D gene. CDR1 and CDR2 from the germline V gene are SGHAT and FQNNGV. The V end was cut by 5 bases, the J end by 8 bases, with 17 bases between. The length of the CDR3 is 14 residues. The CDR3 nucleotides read TGTGCCAGCAGCCCGTACTTGGCGCAAGGTACGCAGTATTTT. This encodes CASSPYLAQGTQYF.

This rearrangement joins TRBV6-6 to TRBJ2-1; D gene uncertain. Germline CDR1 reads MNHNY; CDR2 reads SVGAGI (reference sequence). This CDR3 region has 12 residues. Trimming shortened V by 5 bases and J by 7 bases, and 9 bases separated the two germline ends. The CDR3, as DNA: TGTGCCAGCAGTCCCACAAGGAATGAGCAGTTCTTC. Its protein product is CASSPTRNEQFF.

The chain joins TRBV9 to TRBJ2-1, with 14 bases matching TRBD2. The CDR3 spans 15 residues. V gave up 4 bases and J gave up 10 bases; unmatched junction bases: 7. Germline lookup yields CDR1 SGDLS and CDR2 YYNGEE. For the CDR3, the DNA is TGTGCCAGCAGCCCCCGAGGACTAGCGGGAGGCGAGCAGTTCTTC. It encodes CASSPRGLAGGEQFF. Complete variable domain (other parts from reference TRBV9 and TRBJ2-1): DSGVTQTPKHLITATGQRVTLRCSPRSGDLSVYWYQQSLDQGLQFLIQYYNGEERAKGNILERFSAQQFPDLHSELNLSSLELGDSALYFCASSPRGLAGGEQFFGPGTRLTVL.

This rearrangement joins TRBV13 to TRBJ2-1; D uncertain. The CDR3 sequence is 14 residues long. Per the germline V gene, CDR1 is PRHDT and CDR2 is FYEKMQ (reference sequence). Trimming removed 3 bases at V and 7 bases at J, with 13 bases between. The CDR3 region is CASSFGFDVNEQFF. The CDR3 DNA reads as TGTGCCAGCAGCTTCGGTTTCGATGTGAATGAGCAGTTCTTC.

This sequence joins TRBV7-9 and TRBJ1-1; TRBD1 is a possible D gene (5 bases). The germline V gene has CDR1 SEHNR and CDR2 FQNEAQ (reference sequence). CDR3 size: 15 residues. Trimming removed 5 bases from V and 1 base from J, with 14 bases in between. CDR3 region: CASSPTRGGNTEAFF. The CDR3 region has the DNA TGTGCCAGCAGCCCAACCCGGGGGGGGAACACTGAAGCTTTCTTT. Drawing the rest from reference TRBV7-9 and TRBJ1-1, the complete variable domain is DTGVSQNPRHKITKRGQNVTFRCDPISEHNRLYWYRQTLGQGPEFLTYFQNEAQLEKSRLLSDRFSAERPKGSFSTLEIQRTEQGDSAMYLCASSPTRGGNTEAFFGQGTRLTVV.

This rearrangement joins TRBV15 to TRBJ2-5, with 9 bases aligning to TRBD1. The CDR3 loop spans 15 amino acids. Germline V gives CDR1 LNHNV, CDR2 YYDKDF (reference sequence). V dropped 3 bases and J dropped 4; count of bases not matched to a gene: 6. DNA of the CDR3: TGTGCCACCAGCAGGCCGGGACAGGGAGGAGAGACCCAGTACTTC. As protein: CATSRPGQGGETQYF.

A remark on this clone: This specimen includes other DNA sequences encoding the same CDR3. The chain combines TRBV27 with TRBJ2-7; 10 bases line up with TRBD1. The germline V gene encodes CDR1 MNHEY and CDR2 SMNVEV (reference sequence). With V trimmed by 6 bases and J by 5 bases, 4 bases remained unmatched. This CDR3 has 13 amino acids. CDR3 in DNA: TGTGCCAGCAGGGCCGGGACAGGGGACGAGCAGTACTTC. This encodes CASRAGTGDEQYF.

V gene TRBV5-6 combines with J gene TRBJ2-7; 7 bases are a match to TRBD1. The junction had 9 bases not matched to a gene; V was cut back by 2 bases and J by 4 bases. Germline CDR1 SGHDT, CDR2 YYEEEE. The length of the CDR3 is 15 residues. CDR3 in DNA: TGTGCCAGCAGCTTACGGGACAGACCCCTGTACGAGCAGTACTTC. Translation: CASSLRDRPLYEQYF.

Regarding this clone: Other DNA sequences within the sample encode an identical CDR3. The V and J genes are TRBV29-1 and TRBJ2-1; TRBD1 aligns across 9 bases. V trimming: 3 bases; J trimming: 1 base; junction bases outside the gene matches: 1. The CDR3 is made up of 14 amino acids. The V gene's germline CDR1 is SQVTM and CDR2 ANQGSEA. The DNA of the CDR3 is TGCAGCGTTGAGGGACAGGGATCCTACAATGAGCAGTTCTTC. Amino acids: CSVEGQGSYNEQFF.

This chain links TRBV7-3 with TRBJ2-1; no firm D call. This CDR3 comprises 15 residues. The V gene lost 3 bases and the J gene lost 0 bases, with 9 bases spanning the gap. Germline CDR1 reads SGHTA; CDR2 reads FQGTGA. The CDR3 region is CASSFSSSSYNEQFF. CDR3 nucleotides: TGTGCCAGCAGCTTTAGCTCGAGCTCCTACAATGAGCAGTTCTTC. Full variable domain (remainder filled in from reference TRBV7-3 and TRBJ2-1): GAGVSQTPSNKVTEKGKYVELRCDPISGHTALYWYRQSLGQGPEFLIYFQGTGAADDSGLPNDRFFAVRPEGSVSTLKIQRTERGDSAVYLCASSFSSSSYNEQFFGPGTRLTVL.

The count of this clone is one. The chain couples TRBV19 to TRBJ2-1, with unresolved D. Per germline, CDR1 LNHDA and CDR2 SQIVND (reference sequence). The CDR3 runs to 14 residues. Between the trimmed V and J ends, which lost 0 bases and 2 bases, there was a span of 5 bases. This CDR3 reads CASSIELAYNEQFF. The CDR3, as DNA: TGTGCCAGTAGTATAGAACTCGCCTACAATGAGCAGTTCTTC.

The CDR3: CASSPDRTIDYEQYF. CDR3 nucleotides: TGTGCCAGCAGCCCCGACAGGACCATCGACTACGAGCAGTACTTC. The V and J genes are TRBV27 and TRBJ2-7; tentative D call: TRBD1 (6 bases). The CDR3 contains 15 residues. Germline lookup yields CDR1 MNHEY and CDR2 SMNVEV (reference sequence). V was clipped by 6 bases and J by 3 bases, with 18 bases between them.

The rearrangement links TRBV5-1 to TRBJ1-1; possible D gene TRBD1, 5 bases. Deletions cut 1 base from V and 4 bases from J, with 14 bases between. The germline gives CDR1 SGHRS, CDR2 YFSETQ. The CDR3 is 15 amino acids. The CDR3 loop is CASSLRGGSSTEAFF. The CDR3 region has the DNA TGCGCCAGCAGCTTGAGGGGAGGGAGTAGCACTGAAGCTTTCTTT.

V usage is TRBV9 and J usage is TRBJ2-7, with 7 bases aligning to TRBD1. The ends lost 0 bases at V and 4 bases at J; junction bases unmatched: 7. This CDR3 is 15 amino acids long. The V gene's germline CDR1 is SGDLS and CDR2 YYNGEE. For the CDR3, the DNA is TGTGCCAGCAGCGTAGACAGGGGCTCACTTTACGAGCAGTACTTC. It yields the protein CASSVDRGSLYEQYF.

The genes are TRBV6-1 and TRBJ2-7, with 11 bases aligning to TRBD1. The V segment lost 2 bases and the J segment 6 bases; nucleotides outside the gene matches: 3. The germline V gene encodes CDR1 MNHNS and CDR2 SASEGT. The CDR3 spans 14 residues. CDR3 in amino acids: CASSEIGQGAEQYF. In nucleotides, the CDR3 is TGTGCCAGCAGTGAAATCGGACAGGGGGCCGAGCAGTACTTC.

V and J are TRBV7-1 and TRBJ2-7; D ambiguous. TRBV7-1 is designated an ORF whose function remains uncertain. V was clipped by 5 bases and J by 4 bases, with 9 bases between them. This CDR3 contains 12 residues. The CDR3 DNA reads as TGTGCCAGCAGCGTCGTAGGGTACGAGCAGTACTTC. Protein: CASSVVGYEQYF.

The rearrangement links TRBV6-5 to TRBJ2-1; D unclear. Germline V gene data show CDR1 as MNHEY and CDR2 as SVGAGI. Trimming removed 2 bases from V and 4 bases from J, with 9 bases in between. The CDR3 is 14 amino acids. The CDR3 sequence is CASSYLRAYNEQFF. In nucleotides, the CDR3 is TGTGCCAGCAGTTACCTCCGCGCATACAATGAGCAGTTCTTC.